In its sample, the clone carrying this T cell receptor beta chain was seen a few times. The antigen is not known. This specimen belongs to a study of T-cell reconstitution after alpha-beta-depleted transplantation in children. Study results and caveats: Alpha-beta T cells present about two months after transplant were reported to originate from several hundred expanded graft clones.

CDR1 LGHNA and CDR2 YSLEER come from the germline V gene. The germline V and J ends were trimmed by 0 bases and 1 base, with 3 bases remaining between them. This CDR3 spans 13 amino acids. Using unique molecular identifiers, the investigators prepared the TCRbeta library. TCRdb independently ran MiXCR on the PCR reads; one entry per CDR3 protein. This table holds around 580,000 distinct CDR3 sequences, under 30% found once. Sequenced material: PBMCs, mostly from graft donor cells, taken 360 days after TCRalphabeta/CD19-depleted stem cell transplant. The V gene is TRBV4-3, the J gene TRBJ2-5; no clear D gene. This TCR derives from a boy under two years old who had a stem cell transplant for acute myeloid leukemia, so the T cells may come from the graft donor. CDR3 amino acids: CASSQDSQETQYF. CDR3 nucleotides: TGCGCCAGCAGCCAAGACAGCCAAGAGACCCAGTACTTC.